This entry lists 10 T cell receptor beta chains sequenced from one sample in a study of cytomegalovirus exposure and HLA in healthy donors. PCR involved 60 Vbeta and 13 Jbeta primers. Only in-frame clones appear in the TCRdb table, and some are missing; sequencing was by immunoSEQ multiplex PCR. The sample lists more than 110,000 clones; 78% were seen once. Sequences were obtained from PBMCs. The receptor set was obtained from a male donor in good health and CMV-seronegative.

The chain uses TRBV27 and TRBJ2-1; D possibly corresponds to TRBD1 (5 bases). The CDR3 consists of 15 residues. V lost 6 bases to trimming and J lost 4 bases, with 16 bases between them. Per the germline V gene, CDR1 is MNHEY and CDR2 is SMNVEV (reference sequence). The CDR3: CASSPAGWGYNEQFF. The CDR3 DNA reads TGTGCCAGCAGCCCGGCAGGGTGGGGTTACAATGAGCAGTTCTTC.

With regard to this clone: The DNA is omitted, as the CDR3 cannot be located on it reliably, and the CDR3 follows TCRdb's listing. The chain has TRBV7-6 and TRBJ2-3; the D call TRBD2 from the table was never checked on the DNA. With termini counted, the CDR3 has 15 amino acids. Germline CDR1 is SGHVS and CDR2 is FNYEAQ. This chain's CDR3 is CASSFGPGNTDTQYF.

This sequence joins TRBV19 and TRBJ2-1; a possible D gene is TRBD2 (6 bases). Per the germline V gene, CDR1 is LNHDA and CDR2 is SQIVND (reference sequence). This CDR3 has 14 residues. The V and J ends lost 5 bases and 6 bases respectively, with 14 bases between them. CDR3 loop: CASSLGGGVNEQFF. CDR3 DNA: TGTGCCAGTAGTTTGGGTGGAGGGGTCAATGAGCAGTTCTTC.

In nucleotides, the CDR3 is TGTGCCTGGAGTACCCCGAGACTAGCGGCCTACGAGCAGTACTTC. It specifies CAWSTPRLAAYEQYF. The chain combines TRBV30 with TRBJ2-7; 9 nucleotides agree with TRBD2. The CDR3 is 15 residues long. The germline CDR1 and CDR2 sequences are GTSNPN and SVGIG (reference sequence). The junction had 7 bases not matched to a gene; V was cut back by 2 bases and J by 2 bases.

The rearrangement links TRBV4-2 to TRBJ1-4; D is perhaps TRBD1 (6 bases). Germline V gene data show CDR1 as LGHNA and CDR2 as YNFKEQ. The ends were cut back, 1 base at V and 6 bases at J, with 12 bases in the middle. The CDR3 contains 15 residues. The CDR3 DNA sequence: TGTGCCAGCAGCCAAGGGCAGGGGATAGATGAAAAACTGTTTTTT. Residues: CASSQGQGIDEKLFF.

The gene calls are TRBV19 and TRBJ2-1; 10 nucleotides align to TRBD2. CDR3 length equals 17 residues. Germline values: CDR1 LNHDA, CDR2 SQIVND (reference sequence). Germline trimming cut 5 bases from V and 5 bases from J; bases unmatched to any gene: 12. The CDR3 reads CASSDIQAGGPHNEQFF. The CDR3 coding sequence is TGTGCCAGTAGTGACATTCAAGCGGGGGGGCCCCACAATGAGCAGTTCTTC. The full variable domain, in which reference TRBV19 and TRBJ2-1 provide the parts outside the CDR3, is DGGITQSPKYLFRKEGQNVTLSCEQNLNHDAMYWYRQDPGQGLRLIYYSQIVNDFQKGDIAEGYSVSREKKESFPLTVTSAQKNPTAFYLCASSDIQAGGPHNEQFFGPGTRLTVL.

The genes are TRBV5-4 and TRBJ2-7, with TRBD1 matching over 8 bases. J lost 1 base, V lost 4 bases, and 13 bases had no gene match. CDR1 and CDR2 (germline): SGHNT, YYREEE (reference sequence). This CDR3 region has 17 residues. The CDR3 region has the DNA TGTGCCAGCAGCAATGGCGCCGGGACAGGTTTTTCCTACGAGCAGTACTTC. Translation gives CASSNGAGTGFSYEQYF.

The table lists this clone with a few counts. This chain connects TRBV2 to TRBJ1-2; TRBD1 aligns across 9 bases. Germline V gene sequence: CDR1 SNHLY, CDR2 FYNNEI. V lost 7 bases and J lost 2; bases outside the gene matches: 8. CDR3 length equals 15 residues. The CDR3 DNA follows: TGTGCCAGCACTGCAACCGGGACAGGGAACTATGGCTACACCTTC. It translates to CASTATGTGNYGYTF.

The rearrangement joins TRBV5-3 to TRBJ1-2, with 12 nucleotides matching TRBD1. TRBV5-3 is an open reading frame, and its role is uncertain. The CDR3 extends over 16 amino acids. V trimming: 4 bases; J trimming: 3 bases; junction bases outside the gene matches: 7. The CDR3 sequence: CARSLLGTGGHYGYTF. The CDR3 nucleotides read TGTGCCAGAAGCCTACTAGGGACAGGGGGCCACTATGGCTACACCTTC.

This clone appeared a few times. V and J are TRBV27 and TRBJ2-6; D possibly corresponds to TRBD2 (6 bases). Germline CDR1 reads MNHEY; CDR2 reads SMNVEV (reference sequence). The CDR3 covers 18 residues. V lost 3 bases to trimming and J lost 0 bases, with 15 bases between them. For the CDR3, the DNA is TGTGCCAGCAGTTTTGGCGGGACGGTGGACTCTGGGGCCAACGTCCTGACTTTC. Translation: CASSFGGTVDSGANVLTF.